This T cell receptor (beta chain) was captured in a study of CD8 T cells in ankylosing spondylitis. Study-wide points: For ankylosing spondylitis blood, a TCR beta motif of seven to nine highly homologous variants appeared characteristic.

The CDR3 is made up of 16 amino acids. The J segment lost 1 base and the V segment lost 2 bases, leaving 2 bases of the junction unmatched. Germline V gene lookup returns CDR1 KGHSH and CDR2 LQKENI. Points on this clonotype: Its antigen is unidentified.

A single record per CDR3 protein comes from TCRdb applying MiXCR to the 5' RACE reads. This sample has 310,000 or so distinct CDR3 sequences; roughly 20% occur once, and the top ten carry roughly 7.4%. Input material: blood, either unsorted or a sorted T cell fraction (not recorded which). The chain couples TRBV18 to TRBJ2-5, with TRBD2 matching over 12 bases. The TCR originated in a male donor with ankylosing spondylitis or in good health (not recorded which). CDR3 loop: CASSPGLAGTQETQYF. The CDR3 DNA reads TGTGCCAGCTCACCAGGACTAGCGGGGACCCAAGAGACCCAGTACTTC.